This T cell receptor (beta chain) was captured by sequencing in a study of T-cell reconstitution after alpha-beta-depleted transplantation in children. The CDR3 runs 14 residues. Germline values: CDR1 SEHNR, CDR2 FQNEAQ (reference sequence). Trimming shortened V by 3 bases and J by 9 bases, and 17 bases separated the two germline ends. A library of TCRbeta sequences, prepared with unique molecular identifiers, was generated. Using its own MiXCR run on the PCR reads, TCRdb lists one record per CDR3 protein. The sample consists of approximately 520,000 distinct CDR3 sequences, less than 35% of them appearing once.

The TCR sequence derives from a human donor who donated a stem cell graft to a child with aplastic anemia. The chain carries TRBV7-9 and TRBJ1-1; D gene uncertain. The sequencing here drew on PBMCs from the stem cell graft donor, taken from the stem cell graft. The CDR3: CASSFLGPNAQAFF. Here the CDR3 DNA reads TGTGCCAGCAGCTTCCTCGGGCCCAACGCCCAAGCTTTCTTT.